Below, 31 T cell receptor beta chains from the same sample are listed, as sequenced in a study of control samples from healthy donors and cancer patients (TCRdb year 2020). Library construction relied on the immunoSEQ multiplex PCR assay. TCRdb retrieved this table from immuneACCESS and kept in-frame rearrangements only. Not all clones are present; in checked studies, unresolved V genes account for under half, and no reason is known for the remainder. The sample table lists 150,000 or so clones, around nine tenths of them with a count of one. Approximately 1.7% of the sample comes from the top ten. Sequencing input: blood. The receptors come from a man between 18 and 35 years old in good health.

In DNA form, the CDR3 reads TGTGCCAGCAGCGGCCGCCGGGCGACAGATACGCAGTATTTT. Translated, it gives CASSGRRATDTQYF. The chain has TRBV12-1 and TRBJ2-3. TRBV12-1 corresponds to a pseudogene. The CDR3 runs 14 residues.

This chain links TRBV7-8 with TRBJ1-6; D call uncertain. Germline values: CDR1 SGHVS, CDR2 FQNEAQ. V was pared by 2 bases and J by 7 bases, with 6 bases between. The CDR3 is 13 residues long. The CDR3 sequence is CASSLSSNSPLHF. The CDR3 bases are TGTGCCAGCAGCTTAAGCAGCAATTCACCCCTCCACTTT.

This clone is a singleton in its sample. The V and J genes are TRBV19 and TRBJ1-5; no clear D. Trimming shortened V by 4 bases and J by 7 bases, and 14 bases separated the two germline ends. Germline-derived CDR1 and CDR2 are LNHDA and SQIVND (reference sequence). CDR3 length: 14 amino acids. This CDR3 is CASSTSGAWQPQHF. CDR3 in DNA: TGTGCCAGTAGTACCTCCGGAGCTTGGCAGCCCCAGCATTTT.

J is TRBJ2-7 and V is TRBV3-1 (or the pseudogene TRBV3-2); D unclear. Deletions cut 1 base from V and 6 bases from J, with 13 bases between. Germline V lookup: CDR1 LGHDT, CDR2 YNNKEL (reference sequence). This CDR3 region has 14 residues. CDR3 region: CASSQGPPHLEQYF. The CDR3 region has the DNA TGTGCCAGCAGCCAAGGTCCCCCCCACCTCGAGCAGTACTTC.

The CDR3 is CASAQGYTSYNEQFF. The CDR3 DNA reads TGTGCCAGCGCTCAGGGGTATACCTCCTACAATGAGCAGTTCTTC. This chain uses TRBV28 with TRBJ2-1; weak D call: TRBD1 (6 bases). V shed 8 bases and J shed 0 bases, with 14 bases lying between them. CDR3 length: 15 residues. CDR1 and CDR2 (germline): MDHEN, SYDVKM.

The J gene is TRBJ2-2, the V gene TRBV9, with D hard to call. CDR3 length equals 17 residues. Trimming pared 3 bases from V and 0 bases from J, leaving 15 bases between. The germline gives CDR1 SGDLS, CDR2 YYNGEE. CDR3 sequence (DNA): TGTGCCAGCAGCGCAGCTTGGAGTATTTCGAACACCGGGGAGCTGTTTTTT. Its translation: CASSAAWSISNTGELFF. The full variable domain, its missing parts supplied by reference TRBV9 and TRBJ2-2, is DSGVTQTPKHLITATGQRVTLRCSPRSGDLSVYWYQQSLDQGLQFLIQYYNGEERAKGNILERFSAQQFPDLHSELNLSSLELGDSALYFCASSAAWSISNTGELFFGEGSRLTVL.

This clone was detected once. The genes are TRBV9 and TRBJ1-1, with TRBD1 matching over 7 bases. CDR1 SGDLS and CDR2 YYNGEE come from the germline V gene. There are 15 residues in the CDR3. V lost 0 bases and J lost 4; bases outside the gene matches: 6. CDR3 protein: CASSVETGLGTEAFF. The CDR3 DNA sequence: TGTGCCAGCAGCGTAGAGACAGGGCTAGGCACTGAAGCTTTCTTT. The whole variable domain, remainder taken from reference TRBV9 and TRBJ1-1, is DSGVTQTPKHLITATGQRVTLRCSPRSGDLSVYWYQQSLDQGLQFLIQYYNGEERAKGNILERFSAQQFPDLHSELNLSSLELGDSALYFCASSVETGLGTEAFFGQGTRLTVV.

The chain joins TRBV5-6 to TRBJ1-2; D gene ambiguous. With 4 bases removed from V and 4 bases from J, the gap between germline ends came to 14 bases. Germline V gene lookup returns CDR1 SGHDT and CDR2 YYEEEE. This CDR3 spans 14 amino acids. Here the CDR3 DNA reads TGTGCCAGCAGCCTGGCCAGCGCCCCCTATGGCTACACCTTC. It yields the protein CASSLASAPYGYTF.

The chain is built from TRBV11-3 and TRBJ2-1; TRBD1 aligns across 7 bases. The CDR3 loop spans 14 amino acids. The V gene's germline CDR1 is SGHNT and CDR2 YENEEA. The V segment lost 2 bases and the J segment 5 bases; nucleotides outside the gene matches: 3. CDR3 protein: CASSLRQGDNEQFF. The CDR3, as DNA: TGTGCCAGCAGCTTACGACAGGGCGACAATGAGCAGTTCTTC.

The chain uses TRBV6-5 and TRBJ2-2; no firm D call. This CDR3 contains 14 residues. Germline loops: CDR1 MNHEY, CDR2 SVGAGI. V gave up 5 bases and J gave up 2 bases, with 9 bases separating them. As DNA, the CDR3 is TGTGCCAGCAGTCCCTATGGCAACACCGGGGAGCTGTTTTTT. It is translated as CASSPYGNTGELFF.

The chain uses TRBV7-6 and TRBJ1-6; the D is unclear. The V gene lost 2 bases and the J gene lost 12 bases, with 5 bases spanning the gap. The germline gives CDR1 SGHVS, CDR2 FNYEAQ. This CDR3 comprises 11 residues. The DNA for the CDR3 is TGTGCCAGCAGCTTAAACGGACCCCTCCACTTT. It is translated as CASSLNGPLHF.

The chain joins TRBV18 to TRBJ1-1; tentatively, D is TRBD1 (5 bases). Germline-derived CDR1 and CDR2 are KGHSH and LQKENI. The CDR3 is 13 residues long. The ends were cut back, 5 bases at V and 1 base at J, with 8 bases in the middle. The CDR3 sequence is CASSYDRNTEAFF. The CDR3, as DNA: TGTGCCAGCTCATACGACAGGAACACTGAAGCTTTCTTT.

This clone was seen once. The V call is TRBV30, the J call TRBJ2-1; the match to TRBD1 covers 9 bases. The CDR3 totals 15 residues. Germline V gene data show CDR1 as GTSNPN and CDR2 as SVGIG (reference sequence). J was trimmed by 6 bases and V by 4 bases; bases with no gene match: 10. CDR3 nucleotide sequence: TGTGCCTGGACCGGCCCGGGACAGGGCTTCAATGAGCAGTTCTTC. This translates into CAWTGPGQGFNEQFF.

This clone was seen just once. The chain carries TRBV3-1 (or the pseudogene TRBV3-2) and TRBJ2-1; D tentatively fits TRBD1 or TRBD2 (6 bases each). The CDR3 contains 16 residues. CDR1 and CDR2 from the germline V gene are LGHDT and YNNKEL (reference sequence). Trimming removed 0 bases from V and 3 bases from J, with 12 bases in between. CDR3 loop: CASSQDGGRDYNEQFF. CDR3 coding DNA: TGTGCCAGCAGCCAAGATGGGGGGCGGGACTACAATGAGCAGTTCTTC.

This chain connects TRBV6-4 to TRBJ2-2; D is unclear. CDR3 size: 12 residues. The V end was cut by 2 bases, the J end by 6 bases, with 4 bases between. Per the germline V gene, CDR1 is MRHNA and CDR2 is SNTAGT. DNA for the CDR3: TGTGCCAGCAGTGACAGGGCCGGGGAGCTGTTTTTT. Translating it yields CASSDRAGELFF.

Only one count was recorded for this clone. The chain couples TRBV7-9 to TRBJ1-3; the D is unclear. The V end was cut by 1 base, the J end by 6 bases, with 10 bases between. This CDR3 comprises 14 residues. Looked up from germline, CDR1 is SEHNR and CDR2 is FQNEAQ (reference sequence). The DNA for the CDR3 is TGTGCCAGCAGCTTAGAGCTACAGCCAAACACCATATATTTT. Protein: CASSLELQPNTIYF.

This chain joins TRBV4-2 and TRBJ1-6; 8 bases align to TRBD1. The trim removed 1 base at V and 7 bases at J, leaving 6 bases unmatched. This CDR3 has 16 residues. In germline, CDR1 is LGHNA, CDR2 YNFKEQ. CDR3 coding DNA: TGTGCCAGCAGCCAAGGGGAGGGGACAGGAAATTCACCCCTCCACTTT. Protein sequence: CASSQGEGTGNSPLHF.

V and J are TRBV7-2 and TRBJ2-1; the match to TRBD2 covers 9 bases. V lost 4 bases to trimming and J lost 8 bases; unmatched junction nucleotides: 12. Germline CDR1 reads SGHTA; CDR2 reads FQGNSA. The CDR3 extends over 16 amino acids. CDR3: CASSSRSSGGFDEQFF. CDR3 nucleotides: TGTGCCAGCAGCTCACGCTCCAGCGGGGGGTTTGATGAGCAGTTCTTC.

The chain carries TRBV5-1 and TRBJ2-1; no clear D. The V and J ends lost 2 bases and 4 bases respectively, with 10 bases between them. The CDR3 extends over 14 amino acids. The germline CDR1 and CDR2 sequences are SGHRS and YFSETQ. The CDR3 region is CASSFRQAYNEQFF. CDR3 bases: TGCGCCAGCAGCTTTAGGCAGGCATACAATGAGCAGTTCTTC. The entire variable domain, with the rest obtained from reference TRBV5-1 and TRBJ2-1, is as follows: KAGVTQTPRYLIKTRGQQVTLSCSPISGHRSVSWYQQTPGQGLQFLFEYFSETQRNKGNFPGRFSGRQFSNSRSEMNVSTLELGDSALYLCASSFRQAYNEQFFGPGTRLTVL.

This sequence joins TRBV5-1 and TRBJ1-1; the D gene is possibly TRBD1 (6 bases). This CDR3 comprises 14 residues. From germline, CDR1 is SGHRS and CDR2 YFSETQ. Trimming took off 4 bases at V and 1 base at J, with 11 bases between the two ends. CDR3 loop: CASSPGDQNTEAFF. In DNA form, the CDR3 reads TGCGCCAGCAGCCCAGGGGACCAGAACACTGAAGCTTTCTTT.

The chain combines TRBV6-6 with TRBJ2-7, with 7 bases aligning to TRBD1. Germline trimming cut 2 bases from V and 3 bases from J; bases unmatched to any gene: 4. The CDR3 is 14 residues long. The germline gives CDR1 MNHNY, CDR2 SVGAGI (reference sequence). The CDR3 is CASSYRQGGYEQYF. CDR3 DNA sequence: TGTGCCAGCAGTTACAGACAGGGCGGCTACGAGCAGTACTTC.

The rearrangement uses TRBV14 and TRBJ2-5; D is ambiguous. This CDR3 region has 14 residues. From germline, CDR1 is SGHDN and CDR2 FVKESK. V dropped 1 base and J dropped 5 bases, with 11 bases sitting between them. This CDR3 reads CASSQVRLPETQYF. The CDR3, as DNA: TGTGCCAGCAGCCAAGTACGCCTGCCGGAGACCCAGTACTTC.

Comments on this clone: The same CDR3 arises from other DNA sequences in this sample as well. V and J are TRBV6-2 or TRBV6-3 and TRBJ1-5, with D unclear. The CDR3 is 15 residues long. The V gene lost 0 bases and the J gene lost 3 bases, with 9 bases spanning the gap. The germline gives CDR1 MNHEY, CDR2 SVGEGT. The CDR3 bases are TGTGCCAGCAGTTACTCGGGGAGGAACAATCAGCCCCAGCATTTT. Translation: CASSYSGRNNQPQHF.

V usage is TRBV4-3 and J usage is TRBJ2-1; maybe TRBD1 (5 bases). The CDR3 runs 16 residues. The V and J ends lost 1 base and 4 bases respectively, with 14 bases between them. Germline CDR1 and CDR2: LGHNA and YSLEER. CDR3 nucleotide sequence: TGCGCCAGCAGCCAAGTGGGGCGAGTCCTTTACAATGAGCAGTTCTTC. Its translation: CASSQVGRVLYNEQFF.

This chain connects TRBV5-6 to TRBJ2-7, with TRBD2 matching 8 bases. The CDR3 is 14 amino acids. Trimming at V came to 3 bases and at J to 2 bases, leaving 4 bases not matched to a gene. In germline, CDR1 is SGHDT, CDR2 YYEEEE. The CDR3 region is CASSSLAGTYEQYF. CDR3 DNA: TGTGCCAGCAGCTCATTAGCGGGGACCTACGAGCAGTACTTC.

The chain carries TRBV11-2 and TRBJ2-3, with TRBD2 matching over 10 bases. V lost 4 bases to trimming and J lost 14 bases; unmatched junction nucleotides: 6. Germline V lookup: CDR1 SGHAT, CDR2 FQNNGV. This CDR3 is built from 12 residues. CDR3 coding DNA: TGTGCCAGCAGCTCCACTAGCGGGGTTAGGTATTTT. Protein: CASSSTSGVRYF.

The chain links TRBV6-5 to TRBJ1-4, with a tentative D call TRBD1 (6 bases). The V end lost 6 bases, the J end lost 8 bases, and 7 bases lay between the germline ends. Germline V lookup: CDR1 MNHEY, CDR2 SVGAGI. The CDR3 loop spans 11 amino acids. The CDR3 coding sequence is TGTGCCAGCAGGGACAGCGAAAAACTGTTTTTT. It translates to CASRDSEKLFF.

The V and J genes are TRBV5-6 and TRBJ2-2, with D perhaps matching TRBD2 (6 bases). CDR1 SGHDT and CDR2 YYEEEE come from the germline V gene. V was trimmed by 2 bases and J by 7 bases, leaving 18 bases between them. This CDR3 region has 16 residues. The CDR3, as DNA: TGTGCCAGCAGCTTCCTACTAGCCCTGAGAGTCGGGGAGCTGTTTTTT. Translated, it gives CASSFLLALRVGELFF.

V is TRBV20-1 and J is TRBJ2-7, with unresolved D. The CDR3 totals 11 residues. The germline CDR1 and CDR2 sequences are DFQATT and SNEGSKA (reference sequence). The V end was cut by 7 bases, the J end by 3 bases, with 10 bases between. CDR3 amino acids: CSGAHNYEQYF. The CDR3 DNA is TGCAGTGGCGCCCATAACTACGAGCAGTACTTC.

V usage is TRBV3-1 (or the pseudogene TRBV3-2) and J usage is TRBJ2-2; D may be TRBD1 (6 bases). Germline CDR1 reads LGHDT; CDR2 reads YNNKEL (reference sequence). V lost 6 bases, J lost 0 bases, and 11 bases lay in between. This CDR3 has 15 residues. CDR3 loop: CASRLTGSNTGELFF. CDR3 in DNA: TGTGCCAGCAGACTGACAGGCTCGAACACCGGGGAGCTGTTTTTT.

The chain carries TRBV11-2 and TRBJ1-3, with 10 nucleotides matching TRBD1. V lost 6 bases, J lost 0 bases, and 8 bases stayed unmatched. Germline V gives CDR1 SGHAT, CDR2 FQNNGV. This CDR3 contains 17 residues. The chain's CDR3 is CASRDRDRGRSGNTIYF. CDR3 bases: TGTGCCAGCAGGGATAGGGACAGGGGTCGCTCTGGAAACACCATATATTTT.